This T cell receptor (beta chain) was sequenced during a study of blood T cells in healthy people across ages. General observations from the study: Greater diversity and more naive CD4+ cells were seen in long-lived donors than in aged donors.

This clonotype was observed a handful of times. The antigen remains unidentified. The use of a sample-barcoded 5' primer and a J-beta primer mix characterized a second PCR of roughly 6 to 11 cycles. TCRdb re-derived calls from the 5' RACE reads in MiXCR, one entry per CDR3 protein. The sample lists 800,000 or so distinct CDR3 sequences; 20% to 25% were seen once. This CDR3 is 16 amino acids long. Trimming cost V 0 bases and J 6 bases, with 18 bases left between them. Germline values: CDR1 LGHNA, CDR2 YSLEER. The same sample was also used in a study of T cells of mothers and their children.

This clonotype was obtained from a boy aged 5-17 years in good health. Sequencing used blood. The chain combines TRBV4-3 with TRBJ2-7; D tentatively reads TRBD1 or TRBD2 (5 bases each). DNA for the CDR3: TGCGCCAGCAGCCAAGAGATTGGCAGGGAGCCAGCCGAGCAGTACTTC. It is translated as CASSQEIGREPAEQYF.